A selection of T cell receptor beta chains follows, all from one sample in a study of response to subunit inactivated influenza vaccine. TCRdb passed the RT-PCR reads through MiXCR, listing each CDR3 protein once. The profile shows 430,000 or so distinct CDR3 sequences, 11% of them singletons. Material: PBMCs from blood, obtained about 40 days after vaccination. The receptors here all came from a man in his forties or fifties who received an inactivated influenza vaccine. Each CDR3 is given with its conserved first and last residue. The D gene is left open where the match is weak.

D	length	V	J	CDR3
.	13	TRBV7-9	TRBJ2-5	CASSPPPRETQYF
.	14	TRBV5-6	TRBJ1-2	CASSFQGTNYGYTF
.	15	TRBV20-1	TRBJ2-5	CSARDPRGTKETQYF
.	16	TRBV9	TRBJ2-1	CASSVGPETRYNEQFF
TRBD2	17	TRBV5-5	TRBJ2-5	CASSLAPLAGRQETQYF
TRBD1	13	TRBV4-1	TRBJ2-7	CASSFRDSREQYF
TRBD2	18	TRBV28	TRBJ2-1	CASSIHNLREGYYNEQFF
.	18	TRBV5-1	TRBJ2-1	CASSLARRAESSYNEQFF
TRBD2	16	TRBV14	TRBJ2-1	CASSQQSGRAYNEQFF
.	15	TRBV29-1	TRBJ2-2	CSVDSSGANTGELFF
.	15	TRBV6-4	TRBJ2-1	CASSADRGGYNEQFF
.	11	TRBV6-2/TRBV6-3	TRBJ2-3	CASRERDTQYF
TRBD2	13	TRBV24-1	TRBJ2-1	CATRLAGGNEQFF
.	14	TRBV11-2	TRBJ2-7	CASSSSGWSYEQYF
TRBD1	15	TRBV4-3	TRBJ2-3	CASSQGTGETDTQYF